Below are 32 T cell receptor beta chains sequenced from a single sample in a study of cytomegalovirus exposure and HLA in healthy donors. 60 Vbeta and 13 Jbeta primers were used in PCR. Sequencing was performed with immunoSEQ multiplex PCR; in TCRdb, only in-frame clones are kept and a portion is missing. The profile shows about 140,000 clones, roughly 79% of them singletons. Sequenced: PBMCs. The receptors derive from a young man in good health and CMV-seronegative.

The V call is TRBV9, the J call TRBJ1-2; D is possibly TRBD1 (6 bases). V lost 6 bases and J lost 7, with 16 bases in between. Germline assignment: CDR1 SGDLS and CDR2 YYNGEE. The CDR3 runs to 13 residues. The CDR3 loop reads CASKSSRGGGYTF. CDR3 coding DNA: TGTGCCAGCAAGTCATCTCGAGGGGGTGGCTACACCTTC.

V usage is TRBV5-4 and J usage is TRBJ2-5; a weak D match, TRBD1 (6 bases). V lost 6 bases and J 5 bases, leaving 14 bases between the germline ends. Germline V gene sequence: CDR1 SGHNT, CDR2 YYREEE (reference sequence). The length of the CDR3 is 13 residues. CDR3 in DNA: TGTGCCAGCACCCAGGGGCCTGGGGAGACCCAGTACTTC. Protein product: CASTQGPGETQYF.

This clone was seen more than once but under ten times. The chain employs TRBV4-1 and TRBJ1-2; TRBD1 aligns across 8 bases. The CDR3 spans 15 residues. Germline V gives CDR1 MGHRA, CDR2 YSYEKL. Trimming removed 4 bases from V and 3 bases from J; junction bases left unmatched: 7. CDR3 nucleotides: TGCGCCAGCAGCCTTCGACAGGGGAGTGACTATGGCTACACCTTC. Translating it yields CASSLRQGSDYGYTF.

The gene calls are TRBV30 and TRBJ1-1; unclear D gene. The CDR3 runs to 14 residues. Germline V lookup: CDR1 GTSNPN, CDR2 SVGIG (reference sequence). Trimming took 4 bases from V and 5 from J, leaving 17 bases between them. CDR3 bases: TGTGCCTGGACCATTGGTATGCGGTGGACTGAAGCTTTCTTT. It translates to CAWTIGMRWTEAFF.

This chain uses TRBV4-3 with TRBJ1-1; 7 bases fit TRBD1. There are 17 residues in the CDR3. Germline V gene sequence: CDR1 LGHNA, CDR2 YSLEER. V shed 0 bases, J shed 2 bases, and the junction held 9 bases outside the gene matches. CDR3 amino acids: CASSQDLAGGTNTEAFF. Written as DNA, the CDR3 is TGCGCCAGCAGCCAAGATCTGGCAGGGGGTACTAACACTGAAGCTTTCTTT.

The chain uses TRBV7-2 and TRBJ1-1, with 7 bases identical to TRBD1. Germline trimming cut 1 base from V and 8 bases from J; bases unmatched to any gene: 4. The V gene's germline CDR1 is SGHTA and CDR2 FQGNSA. The CDR3 length is 13 residues. The CDR3 spells CASSLGAGQEAFF. The CDR3, as DNA: TGTGCCAGCAGCTTAGGTGCGGGACAGGAAGCTTTCTTT.

V and J are TRBV11-2 and TRBJ2-2, with 7 bases aligning to TRBD2. The junction had 9 bases not matched to a gene; V was cut back by 5 bases and J by 3 bases. There are 16 residues in the CDR3. CDR1 is SGHAT and CDR2 is FQNNGV in the germline V gene. DNA of the CDR3: TGTGCCAGCAGCCTACACGGGGGGAGGGACACCGGGGAGCTGTTTTTT. Its protein is CASSLHGGRDTGELFF.

The chain carries TRBV12-5 and TRBJ1-1, with 7 positions matching TRBD1. Germline V gives CDR1 LGHNT, CDR2 FRNRAP. J gave up 3 bases and V 1 base, and 2 bases lay outside the gene matches. The CDR3 runs to 14 residues. The CDR3 DNA follows: TGTGCTAGTGGTTTGGGGGACAGCTACACTGAAGCTTTCTTT. Its protein product is CASGLGDSYTEAFF.

The V and J genes are TRBV19 and TRBJ2-7; maybe TRBD1 (5 bases). CDR1 is LNHDA, CDR2 SQIVND, per germline (reference sequence). The CDR3 is 15 amino acids. V was pared by 4 bases and J by 0 bases, with 13 bases between. CDR3 loop: CASSKGIGSSYEQYF. The CDR3 DNA follows: TGTGCCAGTAGTAAGGGGATCGGCAGCTCCTACGAGCAGTACTTC.

This sequence joins TRBV4-1 and TRBJ1-4, with a tentative D call TRBD1 (6 bases). Trimming left V 5 bases short and J 5 bases short, with 12 bases between. CDR1 is MGHRA and CDR2 is YSYEKL in the germline V gene. This CDR3 is 14 amino acids long. CDR3 amino acids: CASSSQGINEKLFF. CDR3 sequence (DNA): TGCGCCAGCAGCTCCCAGGGGATCAATGAAAAACTGTTTTTT.

This clone was seen once. The gene calls are TRBV9 and TRBJ2-3; TRBD2 might be the D (7 bases). This CDR3 has 17 amino acids. With 0 bases removed from V and 2 bases from J, the gap between germline ends came to 16 bases. In germline, CDR1 is SGDLS, CDR2 YYNGEE. The CDR3 nucleotides read TGTGCCAGCAGCGTAGCTTTGGGGGGGGGCCCCACAGATACGCAGTATTTT. Its translation: CASSVALGGGPTDTQYF.

The rearrangement joins TRBV6-1 to TRBJ2-7, with 8 nucleotides matching TRBD2. Unmatched junction bases numbered 6, after V lost 8 bases and J lost 3 bases. The germline CDR1 and CDR2 sequences are MNHNS and SASEGT. This CDR3 has 13 amino acids. For the CDR3, the DNA is TGTGCCAGCCAAGCGGGGGAAAGCTACGAGCAGTACTTC. Its protein is CASQAGESYEQYF.

The chain links TRBV19 to TRBJ1-1; no reliable D call. The germline CDR1 and CDR2 sequences are LNHDA and SQIVND (reference sequence). This CDR3 has 12 residues. Trimming stripped 5 bases from V and 8 bases from J, with 12 bases between. The CDR3 DNA follows: TGTGCCAGTAGTCCGCCGGAGGGAGAAGCTTTCTTT. As protein: CASSPPEGEAFF.

This chain uses TRBV9 with TRBJ1-2; D is undetermined. V gave up 2 bases and J gave up 0 bases, with 11 bases separating them. Germline CDR1 is SGDLS and CDR2 is YYNGEE. The CDR3 sequence is 15 residues long. In DNA form, the CDR3 reads TGTGCCAGCAGCGTCTGGCCCCTAGCTAACTATGGCTACACCTTC. Residues: CASSVWPLANYGYTF.

This chain connects TRBV6-1 to TRBJ1-1, with 7 bases matching TRBD1. This CDR3 comprises 14 residues. Looked up from germline, CDR1 is MNHNS and CDR2 is SASEGT. V was pared by 6 bases and J by 5 bases, with 9 bases of the junction left unmatched. CDR3 sequence: CASRRDRERTEAFF. DNA for the CDR3: TGTGCCAGCAGGCGTGACAGGGAGAGAACTGAAGCTTTCTTT.

The V and J genes are TRBV7-3 and TRBJ1-6; no reliable D call. This CDR3 has 12 amino acids. CDR1 is SGHTA, CDR2 FQGTGA, per germline. The V gene lost 1 base and the J gene lost 12 bases, with 7 bases spanning the gap. The CDR3 region is CASSLMGGPLHF. The CDR3 bases are TGTGCCAGCAGCTTAATGGGAGGACCCCTCCACTTT.

The chain recombines TRBV10-3 with TRBJ1-6; D possibly corresponds to TRBD1 (6 bases). Germline lookup yields CDR1 ENHRY and CDR2 SYGVKD. V shed 6 bases and J shed 5 bases, with 11 bases lying between them. This CDR3 has 14 residues. DNA of the CDR3: TGTGCCATCAGGAGACAGGCGGATAATTCACCCCTCCACTTT. Translation: CAIRRQADNSPLHF.

The gene calls are TRBV6-5 and TRBJ1-1, with 7 bases identical to TRBD1. Unmatched junction bases numbered 12, after V lost 5 bases and J lost 9 bases. This CDR3 contains 14 residues. Germline V gives CDR1 MNHEY, CDR2 SVGAGI. This chain's CDR3 is CASSSKWDSAKAFF. CDR3 coding DNA: TGTGCCAGCAGTAGCAAGTGGGACAGTGCCAAAGCTTTCTTT.

The genes are TRBV11-2 and TRBJ2-2, with D possibly matching TRBD2 (6 bases). The CDR3 is made up of 15 amino acids. The V gene lost 7 bases and the J gene lost 7 bases, with 19 bases spanning the gap. Germline values: CDR1 SGHAT, CDR2 FQNNGV. The DNA for the CDR3 is TGTGCCAGCATCCGGGACGGAGGGTGGGGCGGGGAGCTGTTTTTT. Translated, it gives CASIRDGGWGGELFF. The full variable domain, with the rest looked up from reference TRBV11-2 and TRBJ2-2, is EAGVAQSPRYKIIEKRQSVAFWCNPISGHATLYWYQQILGQGPKLLIQFQNNGVVDDSQLPKDRFSAERLKGVDSTLKIQPAKLEDSAVYLCASIRDGGWGGELFFGEGSRLTVL.

The J gene is TRBJ1-2, the V gene TRBV27; possible D gene TRBD1, 5 bases. V was shortened by 5 bases and J by 8 bases, with 18 bases between the two germline ends. CDR3 length: 14 residues. Per the germline V gene, CDR1 is MNHEY and CDR2 is SMNVEV (reference sequence). The CDR3: CASSPLGPLAGYTF. The CDR3 coding sequence is TGTGCCAGCAGTCCTCTGGGACCGCTAGCGGGCTACACCTTC.

The chain links TRBV27 to TRBJ1-2; TRBD1 aligns across 7 bases. Germline trimming cut 5 bases from V and 7 bases from J; bases unmatched to any gene: 10. The CDR3 runs 14 residues. CDR1 is MNHEY and CDR2 is SMNVEV in the germline V gene (reference sequence). CDR3: CASSPIRGLGGYTF. The CDR3 DNA reads as TGTGCCAGCAGTCCAATCAGGGGGTTAGGTGGCTACACCTTC.

This clone was detected a few times. The genes are TRBV30 and TRBJ1-1, with 7 bases aligning to TRBD1. V shed 2 bases and J 6 bases; nucleotides not matched to a gene: 15. Germline V gene lookup returns CDR1 GTSNPN and CDR2 SVGIG (reference sequence). This CDR3 has 16 amino acids. CDR3 sequence (DNA): TGTGCCTGGAGTTTCGGGGTCCTGAGGACAGGCTCTGAAGCTTTCTTT. It encodes CAWSFGVLRTGSEAFF.

The chain uses TRBV5-6 and TRBJ1-6; weak D call: TRBD1 (6 bases). There are 15 residues in the CDR3. V was cut by 0 bases and J by 3 bases, with 7 bases left in between. Looked up from germline, CDR1 is SGHDT and CDR2 is YYEEEE. The CDR3 DNA reads as TGTGCCAGCAGCTTGGGGACAGTCTATAATTCACCCCTCCACTTT. This sequence encodes CASSLGTVYNSPLHF.

The genes are TRBV27 and TRBJ1-2, with D unresolved. Germline V CDR1 and CDR2: MNHEY, SMNVEV (reference sequence). The CDR3 runs to 13 residues. V was shortened by 0 bases and J by 6 bases, with 8 bases between the two germline ends. CDR3 in amino acids: CASSLSAGNGYTF. DNA of the CDR3: TGTGCCAGCAGTTTATCAGCGGGGAATGGCTACACCTTC.

The V gene is TRBV6-6, the J gene TRBJ1-2, with D hard to call. V gave up 10 bases and J gave up 7 bases, with 13 bases separating them. Germline V gene lookup returns CDR1 MNHNY and CDR2 SVGAGI (reference sequence). The CDR3 runs to 11 residues. The CDR3 region is CATTVAGGYTF. CDR3 DNA: TGTGCCACTACGGTCGCGGGTGGCTACACCTTC.

J is TRBJ2-2 and V is TRBV7-2; D possibly corresponds to TRBD1 (5 bases). Looked up from germline, CDR1 is SGHTA and CDR2 is FQGNSA. The ends were cut back, 1 base at V and 5 bases at J, with 14 bases in the middle. The CDR3 covers 16 residues. The CDR3 protein is CASSLGKWGPTGELFF. The DNA for the CDR3 is TGTGCCAGCAGCTTAGGAAAGTGGGGCCCAACCGGGGAGCTGTTTTTT.

This clone showed up just once. The junction shows a germline mismatch at one end, possibly a read error. J is TRBJ2-5 and V is TRBV9, with 9 nucleotides matching TRBD1. This CDR3 has 17 amino acids. Looked up from germline, CDR1 is SGDLS and CDR2 is YYNGEE. The CDR3 reads CASGVGGQGPFQETQYF. The CDR3 bases are TGTGCCAGCGGCGTAGGGGGACAGGGACCCTTCCAAGAGACCCAGTACTTC.

V and J are TRBV5-1 and TRBJ1-1; TRBD1 aligns across 7 bases. The CDR3 sequence is 14 residues long. From germline, CDR1 is SGHRS and CDR2 YFSETQ. V was pared by 3 bases and J by 0 bases, with 2 bases of the junction left unmatched. The CDR3 region is CASSSTGLNTEAFF. CDR3 nucleotide sequence: TGCGCCAGCAGCTCGACAGGGTTGAACACTGAAGCTTTCTTT.

The chain combines TRBV4-1 with TRBJ1-1; 9 nucleotides agree with TRBD1. V lost 4 bases and J lost 5; bases outside the gene matches: 8. The CDR3 is 15 amino acids. Germline CDR1 and CDR2: MGHRA and YSYEKL. This CDR3 is CASSRTGEGLTEAFF. In nucleotides, the CDR3 is TGCGCCAGCAGCCGGACAGGGGAAGGGTTGACTGAAGCTTTCTTT.

This clone was observed a handful of times. The genes are TRBV5-1 and TRBJ1-4; maybe TRBD1 (6 bases). In germline, CDR1 is SGHRS, CDR2 YFSETQ. V was shortened by 0 bases and J by 4 bases, with 10 bases between the two germline ends. The CDR3 sequence is 15 residues long. Here the CDR3 DNA reads TGCGCCAGCAGCTTGGTGGGGGCGAATAATGAAAAACTGTTTTTT. This codes for CASSLVGANNEKLFF. The whole variable domain, filled in from reference TRBV5-1 and TRBJ1-4, reads KAGVTQTPRYLIKTRGQQVTLSCSPISGHRSVSWYQQTPGQGLQFLFEYFSETQRNKGNFPGRFSGRQFSNSRSEMNVSTLELGDSALYLCASSLVGANNEKLFFGSGTQLSVL.

V usage is TRBV15 and J usage is TRBJ1-5, with 9 bases identical to TRBD1. Germline CDR1 reads LNHNV; CDR2 reads YYDKDF (reference sequence). This CDR3 has 16 amino acids. V dropped 6 bases and J dropped 2; count of bases not matched to a gene: 8. For the CDR3, the DNA is TGTGCCACCAGACCGGGACAGGGTGGGGGCAATCAGCCCCAGCATTTT. The encoded protein is CATRPGQGGGNQPQHF. The entire variable domain, with the rest obtained from reference TRBV15 and TRBJ1-5, is as follows: DAMVIQNPRYQVTQFGKPVTLSCSQTLNHNVMYWYQQKSSQAPKLLFHYYDKDFNNEADTPDNFQSRRPNTSFCFLDIRSPGLGDTAMYLCATRPGQGGGNQPQHFGDGTRLSIL.

This clone was recorded only once. This chain joins TRBV10-3 and TRBJ1-2, with a tentative D call TRBD1 (6 bases). V gave up 10 bases and J gave up 4 bases, with 13 bases separating them. Germline V gene data show CDR1 as ENHRY and CDR2 as SYGVKD. The length of the CDR3 is 12 residues. The CDR3 spells CATTQGSYGYTF. The DNA for the CDR3 is TGTGCCACGACACAGGGTAGCTATGGCTACACCTTC.